Each of the 4 T cell receptor beta chains below was sequenced from the same sample in a study of cytotoxic CD8 clonotypes in ibrutinib-treated CLL (dated by TCRdb to 2020 to 2022). The time point tag for this specimen amounts to: more than 10 months on ibrutinib. The library was produced with the immunoSEQ multiplex PCR assay. Sourced from immuneACCESS, this table was stored by TCRdb with only in-frame sequences that have V and J called. A share of the clones is absent; for the studies checked, an unresolved V gene accounts for under half, and the remainder has no known explanation. The sample table shows some 140,000 clones, and more than 85% are seen once. The ten largest account for 11% of the sample. Sequences were derived from PBMCs, sampled after 12 months of ibrutinib treatment. The origin of the receptors is a human donor with chronic lymphocytic leukemia.

This rearrangement joins TRBV9 to TRBJ2-1; 9 bases map to TRBD1. V shed 0 bases and J 7 bases; nucleotides not matched to a gene: 5. This CDR3 is 15 amino acids long. Germline V gene sequence: CDR1 SGDLS, CDR2 YYNGEE. The CDR3 here is CASSVVRQGVNEQFF. The CDR3 bases are TGTGCCAGCAGCGTAGTTCGACAGGGGGTAAATGAGCAGTTCTTC.

In its sample, this clone was seen once. V and J are TRBV7-9 and TRBJ2-3; TRBD1 matches 7 bases. Germline lookup yields CDR1 SEHNR and CDR2 FQNEAQ (reference sequence). This CDR3 region has 15 residues. With 5 bases clipped from V and 4 bases from J, the junction kept 9 bases outside the gene matches. The CDR3 nucleotides are TGTGCCAGCAGCACGGACAGGAGGATCTCAGATACGCAGTATTTT. Its protein product is CASSTDRRISDTQYF. The entire variable domain, with the rest obtained from reference TRBV7-9 and TRBJ2-3, is as follows: DTGVSQNPRHKITKRGQNVTFRCDPISEHNRLYWYRQTLGQGPEFLTYFQNEAQLEKSRLLSDRFSAERPKGSFSTLEIQRTEQGDSAMYLCASSTDRRISDTQYFGPGTRLTVL.

CDR3 nucleotides: TGTGCCAGCAGTTTAGAGGGGGCACCCTATCGGGCAGATACGCAGTATTTT. This sequence encodes CASSLEGAPYRADTQYF. The chain carries TRBV28 and TRBJ2-3, with 7 bases identical to TRBD1. CDR3 length: 17 residues. The ends lost 2 bases at V and 4 bases at J; junction bases unmatched: 12. Germline loops: CDR1 MDHEN, CDR2 SYDVKM.

This chain uses TRBV18 with TRBJ2-4; no clear D gene. Trimming pared 5 bases from V and 6 bases from J, leaving 14 bases between. Germline assignment: CDR1 KGHSH and CDR2 LQKENI. The CDR3 sequence is 14 residues long. CDR3 amino acids: CASSTAGLANIQYF. CDR3 DNA: TGTGCCAGCTCAACAGCCGGTCTTGCAAACATTCAGTACTTC. The complete variable domain, with remaining parts taken from reference TRBV18 and TRBJ2-4, reads NAGVMQNPRHLVRRRGQEARLRCSPMKGHSHVYWYRQLPEEGLKFMVYLQKENIIDESGMPKERFSAEFPKEGPSILRIQQVVRGDSAAYFCASSTAGLANIQYFGAGTRLSVL.